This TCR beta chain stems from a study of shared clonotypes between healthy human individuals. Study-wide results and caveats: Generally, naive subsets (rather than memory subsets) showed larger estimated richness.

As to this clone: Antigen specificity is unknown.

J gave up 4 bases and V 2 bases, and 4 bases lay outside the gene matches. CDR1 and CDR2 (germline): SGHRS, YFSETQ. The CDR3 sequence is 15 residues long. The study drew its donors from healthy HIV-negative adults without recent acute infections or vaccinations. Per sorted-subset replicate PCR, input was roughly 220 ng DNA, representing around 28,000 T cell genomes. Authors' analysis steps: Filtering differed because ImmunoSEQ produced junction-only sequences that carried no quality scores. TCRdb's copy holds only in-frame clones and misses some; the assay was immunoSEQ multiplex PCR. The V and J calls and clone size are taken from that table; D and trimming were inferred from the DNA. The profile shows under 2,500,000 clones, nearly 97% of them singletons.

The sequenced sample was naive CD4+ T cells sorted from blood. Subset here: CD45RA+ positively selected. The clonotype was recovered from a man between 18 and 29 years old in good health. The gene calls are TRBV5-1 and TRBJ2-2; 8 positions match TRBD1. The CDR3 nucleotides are TGCGCCAGCAGCTTTCGTGACAGGGGCACCGGGGAGCTGTTTTTT. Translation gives CASSFRDRGTGELFF.